The 28 T cell receptor beta chains below all came from one sample that was sequenced in a study of T cell clonality in common variable immunodeficiency. Broader study findings: Common variable immunodeficiency TCR beta sequences reportedly had fewer deletions and N-nucleotide insertions.

Clones were read by immunoSEQ multiplex PCR, and TCRdb kept only the in-frame ones, dropping some. Reported are 26,000 or so clones, none seen only once; the ten largest carry nearly 25%. The antigens these receptors bind are not known. Sequencing was carried out using peripheral blood mononuclear cells. These receptors were obtained from a human donor with common variable immunodeficiency.

This clone was counted only a few times. The read ends 3 residues before the CDR3 terminus; that terminus is restored from the germline J gene. The chain has TRBV19 and TRBJ1-6, with D possibly being TRBD1 (5 bases). The germline V and J ends were trimmed by 8 bases and 7 bases, with 12 bases remaining between them. The CDR3 is 13 residues long. Germline V CDR1 and CDR2: LNHDA, SQIVND (reference sequence). The part of the CDR3 DNA that was read is TGTGCCAGTGGAATCAGGGAAAATTCACCC. Its translation is CASGIRENSP. The CDR3 in its entirety is CASGIRENSPLHF.

For this clone: The read falls 3 residues short of the CDR3 end, and the missing part is taken from the germline J gene. The J gene is TRBJ2-7, the V gene TRBV5-1; 7 positions match TRBD1. After removal of 8 bases from V and 0 bases from J, the junction contained 8 bases not matched to a gene. The V gene's germline CDR1 is SGHRS and CDR2 YFSETQ. This CDR3 region has 14 residues. This chain's CDR3 is CASARGTASYEQYF. CDR3 DNA (partial): TGCGCCAGTGCAAGAGGGACAGCCTCCTACGAG. Variable domain in full (rest from reference TRBV5-1 and TRBJ2-7): KAGVTQTPRYLIKTRGQQVTLSCSPISGHRSVSWYQQTPGQGLQFLFEYFSETQRNKGNFPGRFSGRQFSNSRSEMNVSTLELGDSALYLCASARGTASYEQYFGPGTRLTVT.

There are many counts of this clone. The sequence runs out 3 residues before the end of the CDR3; the remainder is reconstructed from the germline J gene. This chain uses TRBV5-1 with TRBJ2-7; 8 nucleotides align to TRBD1. Per germline, CDR1 SGHRS and CDR2 YFSETQ. The CDR3 has 16 amino acids. V lost 0 bases to trimming and J lost 1 base; unmatched junction nucleotides: 6. CDR3 DNA, as far as it was read: TGCGCCAGCAGCTTGGGGACAGGGACATTATCCTACGAG. It is translated as CASSLGTGTLSYE. The CDR3 as a whole reads CASSLGTGTLSYEQYF. The full variable domain, with the rest looked up from reference TRBV5-1 and TRBJ2-7, is KAGVTQTPRYLIKTRGQQVTLSCSPISGHRSVSWYQQTPGQGLQFLFEYFSETQRNKGNFPGRFSGRQFSNSRSEMNVSTLELGDSALYLCASSLGTGTLSYEQYFGPGTRLTVT.

Points on this clone: Read coverage stops 3 residues before the CDR3 terminus; the germline J gene supplies the remainder. V usage is TRBV2 and J usage is TRBJ1-6, with 8 bases lining up with TRBD1. The CDR3 runs 15 residues. V was clipped by 3 bases and J by 7 bases; unmatched bases: 5. The V gene's germline CDR1 is SNHLY and CDR2 FYNNEI. The CDR3 bases that were read are TGTGCCAGCAGTGACGGGACAGGCTTCAATTCACCC. Translation: CASSDGTGFNSP. The entire CDR3 is CASSDGTGFNSPLHF.

Details on this clone: Sequencing ends 3 residues short of the CDR3 end; the germline J gene provides the rest. The chain combines TRBV18 with TRBJ1-1, with a tentative D call TRBD1 (6 bases). V dropped 2 bases and J dropped 0 bases, with 13 bases sitting between them. This CDR3 region has 16 residues. The germline V gene encodes CDR1 KGHSH and CDR2 LQKENI. The DNA read from the CDR3 is TGTGCCAGCTCACCAAAGCTCCAGGGGATGAACACTGAA. It codes for CASSPKLQGMNTE. The entire CDR3 is CASSPKLQGMNTEAFF. Combining the CDR3 with reference TRBV18 and TRBJ1-1 gives the whole variable domain NAGVMQNPRHLVRRRGQEARLRCSPMKGHSHVYWYRQLPEEGLKFMVYLQKENIIDESGMPKERFSAEFPKEGPSILRIQQVVRGDSAAYFCASSPKLQGMNTEAFFGQGTRLTVV.

This clone has a count of ten or more. The CDR3 bases that were read are TGCGCCAGCAGCTTGGGGACAGGGGGAGCGAACACTGAA. Protein sequence: CASSLGTGGANTE. The complete CDR3 reads CASSLGTGGANTEAFF. The V and J genes are TRBV5-1 and TRBJ1-1, with 10 bases lining up with TRBD1. Read data end 3 residues before the CDR3 end; the end is taken from the germline J gene. The ends lost 0 bases at V and 1 base at J; junction bases unmatched: 3. The CDR3 is 16 residues long. Germline V gene sequence: CDR1 SGHRS, CDR2 YFSETQ.

This clone was seen ten or more times. The read ends 3 residues early relative to the CDR3; the germline J gene fills the gap. The gene calls are TRBV19 and TRBJ1-6; 8 nucleotides match TRBD1. The germline V gene has CDR1 LNHDA and CDR2 SQIVND (reference sequence). J gave up 7 bases and V 7 bases, and 9 bases lay outside the gene matches. The CDR3 has 15 residues. Incomplete CDR3 DNA: TGTGCCAGTAATCCAGGACAGGGAGGCAATTCACCC. Translated, it gives CASNPGQGGNSP. The full CDR3 protein is CASNPGQGGNSPLHF.

The covered CDR3 bases are TGTGCCAGCAGCTTAGTTACAGGGGCCTCAACCTACGAG. Its protein product is CASSLVTGASTYE. The CDR3, in full, reads CASSLVTGASTYEQYF. The V and J genes are TRBV7-6 and TRBJ2-7; TRBD1 matches at 7 bases. The missing CDR3 end, 3 residues past where the read stops, is filled in from the germline J gene. In germline, CDR1 is SGHVS, CDR2 FNYEAQ. This CDR3 has 16 residues. The V segment lost 1 base and the J segment 2 bases; nucleotides outside the gene matches: 8.

This clone was seen repeatedly, ten times or more. CDR3 protein: CASRLVIPSSYNEQFF. CDR3 bases read: TGTGCCAGTAGGCTAGTGATCCCTAGCTCCTACAATGAG. This chain joins TRBV28 and TRBJ2-1; D call uncertain. The read terminates 3 residues ahead of where the CDR3 ends, so the germline J gene completes it. The CDR3 extends over 16 amino acids. The germline V gene has CDR1 MDHEN and CDR2 SYDVKM. The V gene lost 9 bases and the J gene lost 0 bases, with 18 bases spanning the gap.

This CDR3 reads CSARDFRNNNSPLHF. CDR3 bases read: TGCAGTGCTAGAGATTTCAGGAACAATAATTCACCC. The chain couples TRBV20-1 to TRBJ1-6; D gene unclear. The read ends 3 residues shy of where the CDR3 ends; the end is completed using the germline J gene. The germline CDR1 and CDR2 sequences are DFQATT and SNEGSKA (reference sequence). This CDR3 has 15 residues. The V end was cut by 0 bases, the J end by 5 bases, with 11 bases between.

At least ten counts were recorded for this clone. The read ends 3 residues shy of where the CDR3 ends; the end is completed using the germline J gene. The chain is built from TRBV23-1 and TRBJ1-5, with TRBD1 as a possible D gene (6 bases). TRBV23-1 is identified as an open reading frame with a role that is uncertain. Trimming took off 5 bases at V and 5 bases at J, with 25 bases between the two ends. The CDR3 spans 18 residues. Partial CDR3 DNA: TGCGCCAGCAGTTTCTACGGGGGGCGACTGGAAGGCGATCAGCCC. This sequence encodes CASSFYGGRLEGDQP. The full CDR3 reads CASSFYGGRLEGDQPQHF.

This clone was detected many times. The sequenced fragment ends 3 residues before the CDR3 boundary, so the rest is inferred from the germline J gene. This chain connects TRBV7-2 to TRBJ1-2, with 9 bases identical to TRBD1. Germline-derived CDR1 and CDR2 are SGHTA and FQGNSA. The CDR3 totals 14 residues. The CDR3 DNA, read in part, is TGTGCCAGCAGCTTAGCCGGGACAGGGAGCGGC. Protein: CASSLAGTGSG. The whole CDR3 protein is CASSLAGTGSGYTF.

This clone was picked up many times. The CDR3 goes on 3 residues after the read ends, and that part is filled in from the germline J gene. The chain links TRBV30 to TRBJ2-1; 8 bases align to TRBD1. The germline V gene has CDR1 GTSNPN and CDR2 SVGIG (reference sequence). V lost 3 bases and J lost 6; bases outside the gene matches: 10. The length of the CDR3 is 15 residues. The covered CDR3 bases are TGTGCCTGGAGCCGGCCAGGGGGCGCGGGCAATGAG. Amino acids: CAWSRPGGAGNE. The CDR3 as a whole reads CAWSRPGGAGNEQFF.

This clone was picked up a small number of times. The read stops 3 residues short of the end of the CDR3; the missing end is completed from the germline J gene. The sample contains more than one DNA sequence encoding this CDR3. The chain combines TRBV7-7 with TRBJ1-1; 7 bases align to TRBD1. Germline V gene data show CDR1 as SSHAT and CDR2 as FNYEAQ (reference sequence). J lost 5 bases, V lost 5 bases, and 5 bases had no gene match. This CDR3 region has 13 residues. The CDR3 sequence: CASSREGATEAFF. Partial CDR3 DNA: TGTGCCAGCAGCCGGGAGGGGGCGACTGAA.

This clone turned up a few times. The read terminates 3 residues before the CDR3 end, so the remaining end is supplied by the germline J gene. The V call is TRBV7-2, the J call TRBJ2-2; perhaps TRBD2 as D (5 bases). Germline V gives CDR1 SGHTA, CDR2 FQGNSA. Deletions cut 5 bases from V and 5 bases from J, with 9 bases between. This CDR3 has 13 residues. The CDR3 region is CASSPRRTGELFF. Partial CDR3 DNA: TGTGCCAGCAGCCCTAGGAGGACCGGGGAG.

This clone was observed many times. Read data end 3 residues before the CDR3 end; the end is taken from the germline J gene. This rearrangement joins TRBV4-2 to TRBJ2-3; 7 bases are shared with TRBD1. J gave up 2 bases and V 4 bases, and 15 bases lay outside the gene matches. This CDR3 spans 18 amino acids. Germline V gene data show CDR1 as LGHNA and CDR2 as YNFKEQ. The CDR3 is CASSRSPYRTGVTDTQYF. The part of the CDR3 DNA that was read is TGTGCCAGCAGCCGAAGTCCCTACCGGACAGGAGTCACAGATACG.

This clone was recorded many times. The read stops 3 residues short of the end of the CDR3; the missing end is completed from the germline J gene. The chain recombines TRBV5-1 with TRBJ2-5; no firm D call. V lost 3 bases, J lost 1 base, and 13 bases lay in between. CDR1 is SGHRS, CDR2 YFSETQ, per germline. This CDR3 is built from 15 residues. CDR3 DNA, as far as it was read: TGCGCCAGCAGCTCCATGGAGCCAGGCCAAGAGACC. It codes for CASSSMEPGQET. In full, the CDR3 is CASSSMEPGQETQYF.

This clone qualifies as medium-sized. CDR3 DNA (partial): TGCGCCAGCGGCGAGCGGACCTCCACAGATACG. Protein sequence: CASGERTSTDT. The full CDR3 sequence reads CASGERTSTDTQYF. The genes are TRBV5-1 and TRBJ2-3; perhaps TRBD2 as D (5 bases). The read halts 3 residues ahead of the CDR3 end, with the missing end drawn from the germline J gene. V lost 7 bases and J 2 bases, leaving 14 bases between the germline ends. The CDR3 length is 14 residues. Per the germline V gene, CDR1 is SGHRS and CDR2 is YFSETQ.

In this sample, this clone turned up a few times. The sequenced CDR3 bases are TGTGCCAGCTCAGGACAGGGAGGAGGGAATGAG. It specifies CASSGQGGGNE. The whole CDR3 sequence is CASSGQGGGNEQFF. The chain couples TRBV18 to TRBJ2-1, with 8 nucleotides matching TRBD1. With the read ending 3 residues before the CDR3 end, the germline J gene is used to fill in that end. The CDR3 is 14 amino acids. V was clipped by 5 bases and J by 7 bases; unmatched bases: 7. Germline CDR1 and CDR2: KGHSH and LQKENI.

Ten or more counts support this clone. The read ends 3 residues early relative to the CDR3; the germline J gene fills the gap. The chain carries TRBV7-4 and TRBJ1-2; the match to TRBD1 covers 8 bases. This CDR3 has 17 amino acids. Germline assignment: CDR1 SGHVT and CDR2 SQSDAQ. V shed 6 bases, J shed 3 bases, and the junction held 15 bases outside the gene matches. The covered CDR3 bases are TGTGCCAGCAGTTCCTCCCCGAACAGGGGGGTTCACTATGGC. It translates to CASSSSPNRGVHYG. The entire CDR3 protein is CASSSSPNRGVHYGYTF.

The table lists this clone with many counts. The read falls 3 residues short of the CDR3 end, and the missing part is taken from the germline J gene. V is TRBV4-1 and J is TRBJ2-1; D possibly corresponds to TRBD1 (5 bases). The CDR3 length is 13 residues. Between the trimmed V and J ends, which lost 6 bases and 1 base, there was a span of 7 bases. The germline V gene has CDR1 MGHRA and CDR2 YSYEKL. The sequenced part of the CDR3 DNA is TGCGCCAGCAGTCAGGGTTCCTACAATGAG. It yields the protein CASSQGSYNE. The entire CDR3 protein is CASSQGSYNEQFF.

This clone was recorded at least ten times. The read gets to within 3 residues of the CDR3 end, and the germline J gene fills in the rest. The gene calls are TRBV18 and TRBJ2-7; TRBD1 agrees at 9 bases. Trimming took 1 base from V and 5 from J; bases not matched to a gene: 6. Germline CDR1 KGHSH, CDR2 LQKENI. This CDR3 spans 15 amino acids. The CDR3 sequence: CASSPQDRGANEQYF. Incomplete CDR3 DNA: TGTGCCAGCTCACCACAGGACAGGGGCGCAAACGAG.

This clone was counted many times. From the germline J gene comes the end of the CDR3, since the read stops 3 residues before it. The chain is built from TRBV20-1 and TRBJ2-1; TRBD2 matches 10 bases. Unmatched junction bases numbered 0, after V lost 0 bases and J lost 4 bases. CDR3 length equals 14 residues. Per the germline V gene, CDR1 is DFQATT and CDR2 is SNEGSKA (reference sequence). The CDR3 here is CSARELAGYNEQFF. CDR3 bases read: TGCAGTGCTAGAGAACTAGCGGGGTACAATGAG.

Ten or more counts support this clone. Read coverage stops 3 residues before the CDR3 terminus; the germline J gene supplies the remainder. The gene calls are TRBV7-8 and TRBJ1-2, with D maybe TRBD1 (5 bases). Trimming took off 1 base at V and 1 base at J, with 13 bases between the two ends. CDR3 length equals 16 residues. Germline-derived CDR1 and CDR2 are SGHVS and FQNEAQ. The CDR3 DNA, read in part, is TGTGCCAGCAGCTTAGGCGTTGGGGCCGGTAACTATGGC. It yields the protein CASSLGVGAGNYG. Given in full, the CDR3 is CASSLGVGAGNYGYTF.

This clone was counted many times. The CDR3 bases that were read are TGCAGTGCCGTGACAGGGCCGAATAACTATGGC. This sequence encodes CSAVTGPNNYG. Given in full, the CDR3 is CSAVTGPNNYGYTF. V and J are TRBV20-1 and TRBJ1-2, with 7 bases fitting TRBD1. With the read ending 3 residues before the CDR3 end, the germline J gene is used to fill in that end. V gave up 6 bases and J gave up 1 base; unmatched junction bases: 8. CDR1 is DFQATT and CDR2 is SNEGSKA in the germline V gene (reference sequence). The CDR3 totals 14 residues.

In its sample, this clone was seen many times. The read gets to within 3 residues of the CDR3 end, and the germline J gene fills in the rest. The chain carries TRBV18 and TRBJ1-1; 10 nucleotides agree with TRBD1. V lost 3 bases to trimming and J lost 5 bases; unmatched junction nucleotides: 9. There are 16 residues in the CDR3. Looked up from germline, CDR1 is KGHSH and CDR2 is LQKENI. The CDR3 loop reads CASSPTGGNFGTEAFF. CDR3 DNA, as far as it was read: TGTGCCAGCTCACCGACAGGGGGCAATTTTGGGACTGAA.

There are many counts of this clone. The CDR3 goes on 3 residues after the read ends, and that part is filled in from the germline J gene. The chain joins TRBV20-1 to TRBJ2-7; the match to TRBD2 covers 8 bases. The CDR3 extends over 16 amino acids. In germline, CDR1 is DFQATT, CDR2 SNEGSKA (reference sequence). The J segment lost 2 bases and the V segment lost 5 bases, leaving 14 bases of the junction unmatched. The covered CDR3 bases are TGCAGTGCTCTTCTTCGGGCTAGCGGGCAACCCTACGAG. It codes for CSALLRASGQPYE. The whole CDR3 region reads CSALLRASGQPYEQYF.

In its sample, this clone was seen a few times. The CDR3 is cut off 3 residues early in the read; its end comes from the germline J gene. The rearrangement links TRBV2 to TRBJ1-2, with TRBD1 matching over 7 bases. The CDR3 has 13 amino acids. V trimming: 6 bases; J trimming: 5 bases; junction bases outside the gene matches: 6. Germline V gene data show CDR1 as SNHLY and CDR2 as FYNNEI. The CDR3 sequence is CASSRDSMYGYTF. Incomplete CDR3 DNA: TGTGCCAGCAGCCGGGACAGCATGTATGGC.